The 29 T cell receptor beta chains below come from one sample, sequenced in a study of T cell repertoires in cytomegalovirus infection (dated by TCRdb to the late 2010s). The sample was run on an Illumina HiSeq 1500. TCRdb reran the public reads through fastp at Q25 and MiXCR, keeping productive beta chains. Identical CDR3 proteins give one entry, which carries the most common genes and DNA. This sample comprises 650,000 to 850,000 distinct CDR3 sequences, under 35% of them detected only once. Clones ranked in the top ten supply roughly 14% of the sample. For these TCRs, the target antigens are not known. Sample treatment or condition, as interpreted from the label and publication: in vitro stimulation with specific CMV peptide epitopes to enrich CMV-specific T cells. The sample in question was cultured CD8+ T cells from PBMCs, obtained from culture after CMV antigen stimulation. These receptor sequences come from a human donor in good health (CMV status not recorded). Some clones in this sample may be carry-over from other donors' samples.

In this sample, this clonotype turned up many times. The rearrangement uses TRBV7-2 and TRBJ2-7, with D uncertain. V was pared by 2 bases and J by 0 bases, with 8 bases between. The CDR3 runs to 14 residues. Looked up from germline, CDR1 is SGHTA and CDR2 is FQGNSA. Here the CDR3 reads CASSLTPGSYEQYF. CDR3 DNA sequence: TGTGCCAGCAGCTTAACGCCGGGCTCCTACGAGCAGTACTTC.

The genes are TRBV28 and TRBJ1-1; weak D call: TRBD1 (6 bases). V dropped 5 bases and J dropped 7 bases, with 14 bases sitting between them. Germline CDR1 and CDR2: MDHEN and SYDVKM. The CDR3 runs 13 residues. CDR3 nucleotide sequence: TGTGCCAGCAGTAGTACAGGGCAGGGTGAAGCTTTCTTT. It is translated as CASSSTGQGEAFF. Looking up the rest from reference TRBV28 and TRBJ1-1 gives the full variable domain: DVKVTQSSRYLVKRTGEKVFLECVQDMDHENMFWYRQDPGLGLRLIYFSYDVKMKEKGDIPEGYSVSREKKERFSLILESASTNQTSMYLCASSSTGQGEAFFGQGTRLTVV.

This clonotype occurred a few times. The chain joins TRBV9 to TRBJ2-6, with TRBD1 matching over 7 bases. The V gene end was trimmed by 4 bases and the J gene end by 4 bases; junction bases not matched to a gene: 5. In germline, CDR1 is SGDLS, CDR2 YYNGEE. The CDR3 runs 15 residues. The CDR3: CASSPEGGGANVLTF. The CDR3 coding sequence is TGTGCCAGCAGCCCCGAAGGGGGCGGGGCCAACGTCCTGACTTTC. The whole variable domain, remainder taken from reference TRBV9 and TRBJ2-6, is DSGVTQTPKHLITATGQRVTLRCSPRSGDLSVYWYQQSLDQGLQFLIQYYNGEERAKGNILERFSAQQFPDLHSELNLSSLELGDSALYFCASSPEGGGANVLTFGAGSRLTVL.

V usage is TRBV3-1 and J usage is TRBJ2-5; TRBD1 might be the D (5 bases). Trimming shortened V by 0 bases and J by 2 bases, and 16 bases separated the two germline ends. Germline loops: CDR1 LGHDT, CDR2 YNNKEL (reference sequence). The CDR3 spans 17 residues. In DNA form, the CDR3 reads TGTGCCAGCAGCCAAGAGGGTCGAGGACAAGATCAAGAGACCCAGTACTTC. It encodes CASSQEGRGQDQETQYF.

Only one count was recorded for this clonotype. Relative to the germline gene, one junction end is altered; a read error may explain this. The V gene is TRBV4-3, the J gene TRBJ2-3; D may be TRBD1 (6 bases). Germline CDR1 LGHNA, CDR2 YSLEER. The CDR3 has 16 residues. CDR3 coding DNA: TGCGCCAACAGCCAAGATTTCCAGGGGCCCACAGATACGCAGTATTTT. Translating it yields CANSQDFQGPTDTQYF.

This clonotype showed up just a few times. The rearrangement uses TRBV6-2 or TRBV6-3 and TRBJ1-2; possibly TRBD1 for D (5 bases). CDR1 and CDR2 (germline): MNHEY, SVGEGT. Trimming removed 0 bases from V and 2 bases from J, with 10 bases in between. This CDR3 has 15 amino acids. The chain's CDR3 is CASSYSLDSNYGYTF. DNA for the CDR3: TGTGCCAGCAGTTACTCTTTAGACAGCAACTATGGCTACACCTTC.

The CDR3 DNA reads TGTGCCAGCAGTTTATCACAGGGGGCAACCGGGGAGCTGTTTTTT. Translated: CASSLSQGATGELFF. This sequence joins TRBV27 and TRBJ2-2; 9 nucleotides line up with TRBD1. Germline loops: CDR1 MNHEY, CDR2 SMNVEV (reference sequence). V shed 0 bases, J shed 5 bases, and the junction held 1 base outside the gene matches. This CDR3 has 15 amino acids.

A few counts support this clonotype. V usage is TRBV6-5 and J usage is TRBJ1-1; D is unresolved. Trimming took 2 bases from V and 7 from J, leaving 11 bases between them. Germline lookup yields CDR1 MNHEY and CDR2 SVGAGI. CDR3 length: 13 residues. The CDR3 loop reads CASSYLDGYEAFF. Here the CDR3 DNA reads TGTGCCAGCAGTTACCTTGACGGTTATGAAGCTTTCTTT.

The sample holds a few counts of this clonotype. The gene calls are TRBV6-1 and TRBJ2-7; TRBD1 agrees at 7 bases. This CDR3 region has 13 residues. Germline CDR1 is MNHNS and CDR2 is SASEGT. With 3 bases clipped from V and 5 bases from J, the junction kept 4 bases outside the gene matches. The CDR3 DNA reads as TGTGCCAGCAGTGAGGAAGGGGGCGACGAGCAGTACTTC. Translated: CASSEEGGDEQYF.

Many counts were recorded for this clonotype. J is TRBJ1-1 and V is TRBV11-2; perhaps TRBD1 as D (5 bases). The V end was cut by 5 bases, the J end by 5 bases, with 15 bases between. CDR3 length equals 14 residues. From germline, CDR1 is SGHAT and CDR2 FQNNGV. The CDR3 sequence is CASSHDSSRTEAFF. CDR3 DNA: TGTGCCAGCAGCCATGACAGTTCCAGGACTGAAGCTTTCTTT.

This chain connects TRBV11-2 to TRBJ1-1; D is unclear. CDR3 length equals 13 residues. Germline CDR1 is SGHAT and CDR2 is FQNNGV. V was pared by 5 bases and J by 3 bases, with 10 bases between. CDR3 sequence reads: CASSHTGYTEAFF. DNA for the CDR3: TGTGCCAGCAGCCATACGGGTTACACTGAAGCTTTCTTT.

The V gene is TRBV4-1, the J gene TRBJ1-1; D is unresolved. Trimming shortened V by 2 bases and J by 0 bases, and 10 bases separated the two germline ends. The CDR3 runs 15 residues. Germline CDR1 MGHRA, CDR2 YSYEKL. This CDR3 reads CASSQPFEVNTEAFF. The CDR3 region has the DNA TGCGCCAGCAGCCAACCATTTGAGGTGAACACTGAAGCTTTCTTT.

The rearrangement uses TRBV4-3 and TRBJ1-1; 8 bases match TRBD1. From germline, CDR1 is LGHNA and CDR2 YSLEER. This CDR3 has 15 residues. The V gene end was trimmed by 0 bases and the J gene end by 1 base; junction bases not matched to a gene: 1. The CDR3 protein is CASSQDGTGNTEAFF. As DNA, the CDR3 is TGCGCCAGCAGCCAAGATGGGACAGGGAACACTGAAGCTTTCTTT.

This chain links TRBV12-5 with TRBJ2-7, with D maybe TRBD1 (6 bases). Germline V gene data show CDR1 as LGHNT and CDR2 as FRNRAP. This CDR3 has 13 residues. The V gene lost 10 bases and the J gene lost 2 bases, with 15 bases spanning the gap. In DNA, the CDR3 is TGTGCTATCAGACAGGCCTGCGCCTACGAGCAGTACGTC. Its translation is CAIRQACAYEQYV.

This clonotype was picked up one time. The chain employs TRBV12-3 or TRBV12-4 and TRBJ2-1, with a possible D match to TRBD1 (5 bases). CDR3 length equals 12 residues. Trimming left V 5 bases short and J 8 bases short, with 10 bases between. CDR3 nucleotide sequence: TGTGCCAGCAGTAATGACAGCGATGAGCAGTTCTTC. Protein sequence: CASSNDSDEQFF.

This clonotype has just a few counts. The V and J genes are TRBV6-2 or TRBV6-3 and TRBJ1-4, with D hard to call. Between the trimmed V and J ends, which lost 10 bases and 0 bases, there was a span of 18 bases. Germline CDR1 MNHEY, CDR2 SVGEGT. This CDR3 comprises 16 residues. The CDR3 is CATADSSFSTNEKLFF. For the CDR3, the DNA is TGTGCCACGGCGGACTCATCATTTTCAACTAATGAAAAACTGTTTTTT.

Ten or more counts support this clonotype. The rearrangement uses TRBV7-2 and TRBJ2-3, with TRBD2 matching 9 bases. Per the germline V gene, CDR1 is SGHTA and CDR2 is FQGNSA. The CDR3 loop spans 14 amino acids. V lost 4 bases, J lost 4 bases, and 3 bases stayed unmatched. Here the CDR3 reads CASSSVAGADTQYF. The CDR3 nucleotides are TGTGCCAGCAGCTCCGTAGCGGGGGCAGATACGCAGTATTTT.

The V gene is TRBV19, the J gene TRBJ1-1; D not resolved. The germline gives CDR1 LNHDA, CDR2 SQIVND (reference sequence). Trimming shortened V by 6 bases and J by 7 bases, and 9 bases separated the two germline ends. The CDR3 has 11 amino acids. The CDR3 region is CASSTVLEAFF. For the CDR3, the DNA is TGTGCCAGTAGCACAGTGCTTGAAGCTTTCTTT.

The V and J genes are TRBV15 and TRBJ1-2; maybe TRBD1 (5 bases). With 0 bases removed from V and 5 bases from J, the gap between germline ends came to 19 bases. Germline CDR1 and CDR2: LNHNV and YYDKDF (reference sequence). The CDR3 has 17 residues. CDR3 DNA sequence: TGTGCCACCAGCAGAGATAGTCCCCAAACTGACAGATATGGCTACACCTTC. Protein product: CATSRDSPQTDRYGYTF.

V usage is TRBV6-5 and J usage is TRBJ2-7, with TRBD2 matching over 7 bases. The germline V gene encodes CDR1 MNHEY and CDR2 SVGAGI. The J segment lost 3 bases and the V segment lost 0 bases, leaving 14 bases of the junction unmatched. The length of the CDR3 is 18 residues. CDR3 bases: TGTGCCAGCAGTTACTCTCCCGGGGCGGGGGAAAGGGACTACGAGCAGTACTTC. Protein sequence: CASSYSPGAGERDYEQYF.

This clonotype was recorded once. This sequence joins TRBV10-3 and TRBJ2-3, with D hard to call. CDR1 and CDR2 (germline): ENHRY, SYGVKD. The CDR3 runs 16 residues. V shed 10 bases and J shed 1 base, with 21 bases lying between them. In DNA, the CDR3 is TGTGCCACCTACTCTCGGTGGGCCTTCCGCACAGATACGCAGTATTTT. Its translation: CATYSRWAFRTDTQYF.

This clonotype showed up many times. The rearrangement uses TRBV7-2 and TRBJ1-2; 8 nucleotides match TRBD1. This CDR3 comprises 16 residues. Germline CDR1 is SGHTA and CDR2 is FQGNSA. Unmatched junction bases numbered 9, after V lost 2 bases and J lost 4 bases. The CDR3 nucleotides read TGTGCCAGCAGCTTAAGGGGGGGACAGGAGCTCTATGGCTACACCTTC. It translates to CASSLRGGQELYGYTF.

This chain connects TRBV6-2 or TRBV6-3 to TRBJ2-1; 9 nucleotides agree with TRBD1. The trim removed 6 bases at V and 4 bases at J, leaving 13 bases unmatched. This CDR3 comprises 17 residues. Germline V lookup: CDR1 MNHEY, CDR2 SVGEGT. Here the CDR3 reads CASSLTAGTGKYNEQFF. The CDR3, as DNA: TGTGCCAGCAGCCTAACCGCTGGGACAGGGAAATACAATGAGCAGTTCTTC.

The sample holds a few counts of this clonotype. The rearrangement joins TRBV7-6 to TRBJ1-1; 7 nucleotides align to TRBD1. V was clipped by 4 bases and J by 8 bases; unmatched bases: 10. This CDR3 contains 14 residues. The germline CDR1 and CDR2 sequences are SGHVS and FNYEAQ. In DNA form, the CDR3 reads TGTGCCAGCAGCTCGTACCGGGACAGCCCGGAAGCTTTCTTT. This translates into CASSSYRDSPEAFF.

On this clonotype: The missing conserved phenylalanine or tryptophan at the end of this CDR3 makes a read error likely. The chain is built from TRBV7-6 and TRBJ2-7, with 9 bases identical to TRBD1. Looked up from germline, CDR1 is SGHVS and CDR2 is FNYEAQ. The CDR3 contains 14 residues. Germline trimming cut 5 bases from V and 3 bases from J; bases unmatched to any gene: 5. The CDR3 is CASSPGQGIYEQYL. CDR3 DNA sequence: TGTGCCAGCAGCCCAGGACAGGGGATCTACGAGCAGTACCTC.

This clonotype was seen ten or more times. This chain's CDR3 is CASSYRTSYEQYF. The CDR3 DNA follows: TGTGCCAGCAGTTATCGGACTAGCTACGAGCAGTACTTC. The chain carries TRBV7-9 and TRBJ2-7, with 7 bases fitting TRBD2. This CDR3 region has 13 residues. V dropped 6 bases and J dropped 3; count of bases not matched to a gene: 5. The germline V gene has CDR1 SEHNR and CDR2 FQNEAQ (reference sequence).

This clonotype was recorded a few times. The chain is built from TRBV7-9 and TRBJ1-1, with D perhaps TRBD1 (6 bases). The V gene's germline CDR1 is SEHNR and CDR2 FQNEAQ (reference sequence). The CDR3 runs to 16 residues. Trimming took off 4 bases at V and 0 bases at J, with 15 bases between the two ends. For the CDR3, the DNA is TGTGCCAGCAGCTCCAACTACAGGGAGGTGAACACTGAAGCTTTCTTT. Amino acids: CASSSNYREVNTEAFF.

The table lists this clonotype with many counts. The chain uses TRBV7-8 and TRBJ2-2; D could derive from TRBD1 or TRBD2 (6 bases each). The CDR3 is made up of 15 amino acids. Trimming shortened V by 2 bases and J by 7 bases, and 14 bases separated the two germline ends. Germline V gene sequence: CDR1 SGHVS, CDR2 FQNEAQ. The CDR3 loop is CASSLRGLVGGELFF. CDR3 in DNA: TGTGCCAGCAGCTTACGGGGGCTTGTGGGCGGGGAGCTGTTTTTT.

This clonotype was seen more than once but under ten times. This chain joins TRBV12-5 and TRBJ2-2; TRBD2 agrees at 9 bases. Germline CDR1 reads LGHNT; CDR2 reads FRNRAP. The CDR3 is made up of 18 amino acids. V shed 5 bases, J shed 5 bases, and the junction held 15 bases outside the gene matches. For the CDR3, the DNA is TGTGCTAGTGGTCCCCCGTATGGCGGGGGGGCCGGGACCGGGGAGCTGTTTTTT. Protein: CASGPPYGGGAGTGELFF.